This T cell receptor (beta chain) is from a study of blood T cell repertoires in COVID-19. Profiled with immunoSEQ multiplex PCR; TCRdb holds only in-frame clones, not every one. Of around 180,000 clones listed, around 74% are singletons. The germline gives CDR1 MNHNY, CDR2 SVGAGI (reference sequence). V was clipped by 5 bases and J by 7 bases, with 15 bases between them. The CDR3 loop spans 13 amino acids. This rearrangement joins TRBV6-6 to TRBJ2-7; maybe TRBD2 (6 bases). The sequenced sample was peripheral blood. The sequence was obtained from a woman older than 75 with acute or convalescent COVID-19. CDR3 sequence: CASSAGYYDEQYF. The CDR3 region has the DNA TGTGCCAGCAGTGCGGGATACTACGATGAGCAGTACTTC.